This is a list of T cell receptor beta chains from one sample in a study of CD8 T cells in ankylosing spondylitis. TCRdb independently ran MiXCR on the 5' RACE reads; one entry per CDR3 protein. In the table there are roughly 90,000 distinct CDR3 sequences, 8% to 10% of which are singletons. Sequencing was done on a sample of blood, either unsorted or a sorted T cell fraction (not recorded which). The receptors derive from a male donor with ankylosing spondylitis or in good health (not recorded which). Each CDR3 is given with its conserved first and last residue. The D gene is left open where the match is weak. Only some rows state a clone size, as once, few, many or a class for expanded clones.

D gene: TRBD2; J gene: TRBJ2-2; V gene: TRBV5-4; clone size: few; CDR3 protein: CASNLAGNTGELFF; CDR3 DNA: TGTGCCAGCAACTTAGCGGGGAACACCGGGGAGCTGTTTTTT
D gene: NA; J gene: TRBJ2-2; V gene: TRBV10-3; clone size: many; CDR3 protein: CAISESWRTGELFF; CDR3 DNA: TGTGCCATCAGTGAGTCTTGGCGGACCGGGGAGCTGTTTTTT
D gene: NA; J gene: TRBJ2-2; V gene: TRBV7-8; clone size: many; CDR3 protein: CASSPGRPHTGELFF; CDR3 DNA: TGTGCCAGCAGTCCAGGACGCCCCCACACCGGGGAGCTGTTTTTT
D gene: NA; J gene: TRBJ2-1; V gene: TRBV7-2; clone size: many; CDR3 protein: CASSGRRASSYNEQFF; CDR3 DNA: TGTGCCAGCAGCGGCCGTAGGGCGAGCTCCTACAATGAGCAGTTCTTC
D gene: NA; J gene: TRBJ2-2; V gene: TRBV12-3/TRBV12-4; clone size: many; CDR3 protein: CASSLGQGERELFF; CDR3 DNA: TGTGCCAGCAGTTTAGGCCAGGGCGAAAGGGAGCTGTTTTTT
D gene: NA; J gene: TRBJ2-2; V gene: TRBV27; clone size: many; CDR3 protein: CASSPRQENTGELFF; CDR3 DNA: TGTGCCAGCAGTCCACGACAGGAGAACACCGGGGAGCTGTTTTTT
D gene: NA; J gene: TRBJ2-6; V gene: TRBV5-1; clone size: many; CDR3 protein: CASSLPASSGANVLTF; CDR3 DNA: TGCGCCAGCAGCTTGCCAGCAAGCTCTGGGGCCAACGTCCTGACTTTC
D gene: NA; J gene: TRBJ2-3; V gene: TRBV15; clone size: many; CDR3 protein: CATSRAGGGTDTQYF; CDR3 DNA: TGTGCCACCAGCAGAGCAGGCGGGGGCACAGATACGCAGTATTTT
D gene: NA; J gene: TRBJ2-1; V gene: TRBV2; clone size: many; CDR3 protein: CASSSFSAHNEQFF; CDR3 DNA: TGTGCCAGCAGTTCCTTCTCTGCCCACAATGAGCAGTTCTTC
D gene: TRBD1; J gene: TRBJ2-2; V gene: TRBV20-1; clone size: many; CDR3 protein: CIVRDRGPGELFF; CDR3 DNA: TGCATTGTCCGGGACAGGGGCCCCGGGGAGCTGTTTTTT
D gene: NA; J gene: TRBJ2-7; V gene: TRBV29-1; clone size: many; CDR3 protein: CSGLGRTYEQYF; CDR3 DNA: TGCAGCGGTCTGGGACGGACCTACGAGCAGTACTTC
D gene: TRBD1; J gene: TRBJ1-1; V gene: TRBV4-1; clone size: many; CDR3 protein: CASSQVQGPQGGGEAFF; CDR3 DNA: TGCGCCAGCAGCCAGGTACAGGGGCCGCAAGGAGGGGGGGAAGCTTTCTTT
D gene: NA; J gene: TRBJ1-1; V gene: TRBV18; clone size: many; CDR3 protein: CASSPTGSTEAFF; CDR3 DNA: TGTGCCAGCTCACCGACAGGAAGCACTGAAGCTTTCTTT
D gene: NA; J gene: TRBJ2-3; V gene: TRBV5-1; clone size: many; CDR3 protein: CASSLEWPGEDTQYF; CDR3 DNA: TGCGCCAGCAGCTTGGAATGGCCAGGAGAAGATACGCAGTATTTT
D gene: NA; J gene: TRBJ2-2; V gene: TRBV5-1; clone size: many; CDR3 protein: CASSITGLRNTGELFF; CDR3 DNA: TGCGCCAGCAGCATCACGGGACTCCGGAACACCGGGGAGCTGTTTTTT
D gene: TRBD1; J gene: TRBJ1-4; V gene: TRBV7-4; clone size: few; CDR3 protein: CASIVRDRGNEKLFF; CDR3 DNA: TGTGCCAGCATCGTTCGAGACAGGGGGAATGAAAAACTGTTTTTT
D gene: NA; J gene: TRBJ2-7; V gene: TRBV12-3/TRBV12-4; clone size: many; CDR3 protein: CASSFASLGYEQYF; CDR3 DNA: TGTGCCAGCAGTTTCGCCTCCCTAGGTTACGAGCAGTACTTC
D gene: NA; J gene: TRBJ2-7; V gene: TRBV20-1; clone size: many; CDR3 protein: CSAREAYSSYEQYF; CDR3 DNA: TGCAGTGCTAGAGAAGCTTACAGTTCCTACGAGCAGTACTTC
D gene: NA; J gene: TRBJ2-2; V gene: TRBV9; clone size: many; CDR3 protein: CASSATYTGELFF; CDR3 DNA: TGTGCCAGCAGCGCCACATACACCGGGGAGCTGTTTTTT
D gene: TRBD1; J gene: TRBJ2-1; V gene: TRBV4-3; clone size: many; CDR3 protein: CASSQALSTGLKFF; CDR3 DNA: TGCGCCAGCAGCCAAGCCCTTTCGACAGGGTTAAAGTTCTTC
D gene: NA; J gene: TRBJ1-2; V gene: TRBV2; clone size: many; CDR3 protein: CASSQTGNYGYTF; CDR3 DNA: TGTGCCAGCAGCCAGACAGGAAACTATGGCTACACCTTC
D gene: TRBD1; J gene: TRBJ2-4; V gene: TRBV7-2; clone size: few; CDR3 protein: CASSVAGTGFPKNIQYF; CDR3 DNA: TGTGCCAGCAGCGTCGCCGGGACAGGGTTTCCCAAAAACATTCAGTACTTC
D gene: NA; J gene: TRBJ2-1; V gene: TRBV19; clone size: many; CDR3 protein: CASRAYNEQFF; CDR3 DNA: TGTGCCAGTAGGGCCTACAATGAGCAGTTCTTC
D gene: TRBD2; J gene: TRBJ2-2; V gene: TRBV9; clone size: NA; CDR3 protein: CASSGRLADFPVTNTGELFF; CDR3 DNA: TGTGCCAGCAGCGGGAGACTAGCGGACTTTCCCGTGACGAACACCGGGGAGCTGTTTTTT
D gene: TRBD1; J gene: TRBJ2-3; V gene: TRBV24-1; clone size: many; CDR3 protein: CATSLGTGRTDTQYF; CDR3 DNA: TGTGCCACCTCCTTGGGGACAGGGAGGACAGATACGCAGTATTTT